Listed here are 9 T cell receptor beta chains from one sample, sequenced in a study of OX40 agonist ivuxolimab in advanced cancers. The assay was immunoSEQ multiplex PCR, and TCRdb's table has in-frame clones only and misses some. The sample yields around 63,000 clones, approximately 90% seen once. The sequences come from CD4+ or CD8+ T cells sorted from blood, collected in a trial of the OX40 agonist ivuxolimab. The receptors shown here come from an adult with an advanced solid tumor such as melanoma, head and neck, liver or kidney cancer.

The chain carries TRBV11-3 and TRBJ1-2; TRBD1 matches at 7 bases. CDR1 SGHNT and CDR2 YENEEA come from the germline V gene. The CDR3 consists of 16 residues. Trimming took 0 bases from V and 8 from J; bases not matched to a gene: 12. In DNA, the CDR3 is TGTGCCAGCAGCTTAGATCAACAGGGGTACGGTGGCGGCTACACCTTC. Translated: CASSLDQQGYGGGYTF.

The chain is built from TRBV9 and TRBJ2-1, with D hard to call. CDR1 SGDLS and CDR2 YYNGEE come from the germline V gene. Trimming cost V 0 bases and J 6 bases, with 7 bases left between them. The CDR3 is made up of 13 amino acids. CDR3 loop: CASSVEPPNEQFF. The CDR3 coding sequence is TGTGCCAGCAGCGTAGAGCCCCCCAATGAGCAGTTCTTC.

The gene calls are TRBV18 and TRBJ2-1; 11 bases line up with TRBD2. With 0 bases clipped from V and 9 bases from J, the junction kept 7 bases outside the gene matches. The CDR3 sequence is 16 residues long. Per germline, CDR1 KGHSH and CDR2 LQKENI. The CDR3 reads CASSPPGLAGGREQFF. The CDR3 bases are TGTGCCAGCTCACCACCTGGCCTAGCGGGAGGTCGTGAGCAGTTCTTC.

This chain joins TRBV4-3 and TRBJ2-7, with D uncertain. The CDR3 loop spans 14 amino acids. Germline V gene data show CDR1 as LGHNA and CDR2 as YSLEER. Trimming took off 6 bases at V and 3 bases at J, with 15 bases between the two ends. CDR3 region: CASSQNMGIYEQYF. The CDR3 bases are TGCGCCAGCAGTCAAAACATGGGTATCTACGAGCAGTACTTC.

CDR3 DNA sequence: TGTGCCAGCAGCTCAGTTCTTCCAGCGGGAGGCACAGATACGCAGTATTTT. Amino acid sequence: CASSSVLPAGGTDTQYF. The V and J genes are TRBV7-2 and TRBJ2-3; 8 nucleotides agree with TRBD2. The CDR3 loop spans 17 amino acids. Trimming took 4 bases from V and 1 from J; bases not matched to a gene: 10. The germline V gene has CDR1 SGHTA and CDR2 FQGNSA.

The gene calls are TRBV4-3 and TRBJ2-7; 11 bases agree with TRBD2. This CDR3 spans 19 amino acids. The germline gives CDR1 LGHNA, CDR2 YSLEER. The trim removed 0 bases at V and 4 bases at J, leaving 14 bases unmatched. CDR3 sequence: CASSQDPWASGRIGYEQYF. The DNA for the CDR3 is TGCGCCAGCAGCCAAGATCCTTGGGCTAGCGGGAGGATCGGATACGAGCAGTACTTC.

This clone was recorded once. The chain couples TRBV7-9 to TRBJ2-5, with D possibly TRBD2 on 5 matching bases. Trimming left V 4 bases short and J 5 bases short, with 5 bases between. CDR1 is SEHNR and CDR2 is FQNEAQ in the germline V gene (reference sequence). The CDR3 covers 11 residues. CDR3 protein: CASSSGETQYF. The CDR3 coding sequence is TGTGCCAGCAGCTCGGGGGAGACCCAGTACTTC.

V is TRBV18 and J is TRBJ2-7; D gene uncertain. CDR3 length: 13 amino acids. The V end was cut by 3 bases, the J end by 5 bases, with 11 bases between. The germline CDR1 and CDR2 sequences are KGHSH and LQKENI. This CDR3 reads CASSPSSRNEQYF. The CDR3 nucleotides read TGTGCCAGCTCACCTTCGTCCAGGAACGAGCAGTACTTC.

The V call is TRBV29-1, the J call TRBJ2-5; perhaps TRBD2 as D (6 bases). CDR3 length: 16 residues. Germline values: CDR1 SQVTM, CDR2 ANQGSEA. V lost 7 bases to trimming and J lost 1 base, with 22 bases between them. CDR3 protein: CSGVGRTDLFQETQYF. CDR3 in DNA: TGCAGCGGCGTGGGGAGGACGGACCTTTTCCAAGAGACCCAGTACTTC.